This T cell receptor beta chain emerged from a study of T cells after yellow fever vaccination. At the level of the study: In the case of low-cell-number fractions, SMART-Seq v4 Ultra Low Input was used for preparation.

The CDR3 is 16 residues long. V was clipped by 2 bases and J by 2 bases, with 16 bases between them. CDR1 MNHEY and CDR2 SVGEGT come from the germline V gene. Points from the study as a whole: Abundant clonotypes (contaminants from the bulk population) could be present in FACS-sorted repertoires. The booster response re-showed most primary clones: approximately 95% CD4, almost 90% CD8.

About this clonotype itself: No antigen is known for it.

MiXCR, applied by TCRdb to the 5' RACE reads, yields one record per CDR3 protein. Of approximately 580,000 distinct CDR3 sequences in the sample, less than 20% were seen once. The chain is built from TRBV6-2 or TRBV6-3 and TRBJ2-7; D possibly corresponds to TRBD2 (6 bases). Sequencing used PBMCs, obtained about 5 days after the first yellow fever vaccination. The TCR sequence derives from a man between 18 and 35 years old who received the YFV17D yellow fever vaccine. CDR3 nucleotides: TGTGCCAGCAGTTACAGCGGGTCAGGTACCACCTACGAGCAGTACGTC. Its protein product is CASSYSGSGTTYEQYV.